The 31 T cell receptor beta chains presented below share a single source sample, sequenced in a study of graft-versus-host responses after intestinal transplantation. The table came from immunoSEQ multiplex PCR; TCRdb's copy has only in-frame clones and leaves some out. This table has some 46,000 clones, 85% to 95% appearing once. Sequenced material: PBMCs, taken roughly 860 days after a first intestinal transplant, on the day of a second. Receptor source: a human patient who received an intestinal transplant, so some T cells may come from the graft donor.

The chain recombines TRBV18 with TRBJ2-3; weak D call: TRBD2 (6 bases). The length of the CDR3 is 12 residues. The germline CDR1 and CDR2 sequences are KGHSH and LQKENI. Between the trimmed V and J ends, which lost 6 bases and 9 bases, there was a span of 13 bases. CDR3 DNA sequence: TGTGCCAGCTCGCTACTAGCCGACACGCAGTATTTT. Translated: CASSLLADTQYF. Variable domain in full (rest from reference TRBV18 and TRBJ2-3): NAGVMQNPRHLVRRRGQEARLRCSPMKGHSHVYWYRQLPEEGLKFMVYLQKENIIDESGMPKERFSAEFPKEGPSILRIQQVVRGDSAAYFCASSLLADTQYFGPGTRLTVL.

The rearrangement joins TRBV19 to TRBJ1-2; the match to TRBD1 covers 7 bases. V gave up 2 bases and J gave up 2 bases; unmatched junction bases: 5. Germline V CDR1 and CDR2: LNHDA, SQIVND (reference sequence). The CDR3 runs 15 residues. This CDR3 is CASSIPAGGNYGYTF. The CDR3 DNA sequence: TGTGCCAGTAGTATACCGGCAGGGGGGAACTATGGCTACACCTTC.

This chain joins TRBV6-1 and TRBJ2-7, with TRBD2 matching over 11 bases. The CDR3 consists of 15 residues. Germline loops: CDR1 MNHNS, CDR2 SASEGT. V shed 6 bases, J shed 5 bases, and the junction held 9 bases outside the gene matches. CDR3 DNA sequence: TGTGCCAGCAGCCCCGGACTAGCGGGCAAAGACGAGCAGTACTTC. Residues: CASSPGLAGKDEQYF.

This chain uses TRBV7-3 with TRBJ2-3; the match to TRBD2 covers 12 bases. Germline CDR1 SGHTA, CDR2 FQGTGA. Trimming took 3 bases from V and 5 from J; bases not matched to a gene: 12. The CDR3 sequence is 18 residues long. The CDR3 nucleotides are TGTGCCAGCAGCTTCCGGACTAGCGGGATCGGGATAGGAGATACGCAGTATTTT. This sequence encodes CASSFRTSGIGIGDTQYF.

The chain joins TRBV6-5 to TRBJ2-1; tentative D call: TRBD2 (5 bases). The CDR3 sequence is 15 residues long. Germline values: CDR1 MNHEY, CDR2 SVGAGI. Trimming shortened V by 4 bases and J by 2 bases, and 12 bases separated the two germline ends. The CDR3 here is CASSSHGVAYNEQFF. For the CDR3, the DNA is TGTGCCAGCAGTTCTCACGGGGTAGCCTACAATGAGCAGTTCTTC.

This chain uses TRBV28 with TRBJ2-7; D is ambiguous. Trimming removed 3 bases from V and 3 bases from J, with 12 bases in between. Per germline, CDR1 MDHEN and CDR2 SYDVKM. This CDR3 contains 14 residues. The CDR3 nucleotides read TGTGCCAGCAGTTTGGGCGGATCTCGCTACGAGCAGTACTTC. The encoded protein is CASSLGGSRYEQYF.

This chain links TRBV2 with TRBJ1-5, with D tentatively TRBD1 (5 bases). This CDR3 has 14 amino acids. V was shortened by 5 bases and J by 4 bases, with 12 bases between the two germline ends. Per the germline V gene, CDR1 is SNHLY and CDR2 is FYNNEI. The CDR3 protein is CASSTQGGNQPQHF. The CDR3 DNA is TGTGCCAGCAGTACTCAGGGTGGAAATCAGCCCCAGCATTTT.

The rearrangement uses TRBV5-1 and TRBJ2-2; D is uncertain. CDR1 and CDR2 from the germline V gene are SGHRS and YFSETQ. Trimming took off 2 bases at V and 4 bases at J, with 6 bases between the two ends. This CDR3 contains 13 residues. CDR3 in amino acids: CASSLLGTGELFF. The CDR3 DNA is TGCGCCAGCAGCTTATTGGGCACCGGGGAGCTGTTTTTT.

The chain is built from TRBV7-3 and TRBJ2-1, with 8 bases lining up with TRBD2. This CDR3 spans 14 amino acids. V was pared by 5 bases and J by 8 bases, with 8 bases of the junction left unmatched. The V gene's germline CDR1 is SGHTA and CDR2 FQGTGA. The CDR3 loop reads CASSLRTSFDEQFF. CDR3 DNA sequence: TGTGCCAGCAGCCTCCGGACTAGCTTCGATGAGCAGTTCTTC. Variable domain in full (rest from reference TRBV7-3 and TRBJ2-1): GAGVSQTPSNKVTEKGKYVELRCDPISGHTALYWYRQSLGQGPEFLIYFQGTGAADDSGLPNDRFFAVRPEGSVSTLKIQRTERGDSAVYLCASSLRTSFDEQFFGPGTRLTVL.

The sample holds one count of this clone. The genes are TRBV7-3 and TRBJ2-1; no clear D gene. Germline V lookup: CDR1 SGHTA, CDR2 FQGTGA. The V end lost 0 bases, the J end lost 3 bases, and 0 bases lay between the germline ends. This CDR3 spans 12 amino acids. The CDR3 reads CASSLTYNEQFF. The CDR3 bases are TGTGCCAGCAGCTTAACCTACAATGAGCAGTTCTTC.

The chain employs TRBV4-1 and TRBJ2-3; D is undetermined. There are 12 residues in the CDR3. Germline CDR1 is MGHRA and CDR2 is YSYEKL. V lost 2 bases and J 2 bases, leaving 2 bases between the germline ends. CDR3 DNA: TGCGCCAGCAGCCAAATCACAGATACGCAGTATTTT. Amino acid sequence: CASSQITDTQYF.

V usage is TRBV5-6 and J usage is TRBJ2-3, with D uncertain. CDR3 length equals 15 residues. The V gene lost 3 bases and the J gene lost 1 base, with 12 bases spanning the gap. Germline V gene lookup returns CDR1 SGHDT and CDR2 YYEEEE. The CDR3 loop reads CASSWAGSRTDTQYF. The CDR3, as DNA: TGTGCCAGCAGCTGGGCTGGATCCCGCACAGATACGCAGTATTTT.

The V call is TRBV11-3, the J call TRBJ2-7; tentatively, D is TRBD1 or TRBD2 (6 bases each). This CDR3 contains 14 residues. V lost 4 bases, J lost 7 bases, and 17 bases lay in between. The germline V gene has CDR1 SGHNT and CDR2 YENEEA. This chain's CDR3 is CASSSAPGGGEQYF. For the CDR3, the DNA is TGTGCCAGCAGCTCAGCCCCTGGAGGGGGGGAGCAGTACTTC.

Only one count was recorded for this clone. This chain connects TRBV9 to TRBJ2-7, with D hard to call. V was cut by 0 bases and J by 2 bases, with 9 bases left in between. Germline V lookup: CDR1 SGDLS, CDR2 YYNGEE. The CDR3 sequence is 14 residues long. This CDR3 reads CASSVAVSPYEQYF. In DNA, the CDR3 is TGTGCCAGCAGCGTAGCAGTCTCCCCCTACGAGCAGTACTTC.

This clone was seen once. The chain's CDR3 is CASSIQGNTEAFF. The CDR3 nucleotides read TGTGCCAGCAGCATACAGGGGAACACTGAAGCTTTCTTT. This chain connects TRBV6-5 to TRBJ1-1; the D gene is possibly TRBD1 (6 bases). The CDR3 length is 13 residues. In germline, CDR1 is MNHEY, CDR2 SVGAGI. V was pared by 6 bases and J by 1 base, with 9 bases between.

The chain carries TRBV30 and TRBJ1-3; D uncertain. This CDR3 is built from 14 residues. Germline assignment: CDR1 GTSNPN and CDR2 SVGIG (reference sequence). Trimming pared 3 bases from V and 2 bases from J, leaving 11 bases between. The CDR3 region is CAWRRVTPGNTIYF. The CDR3 DNA follows: TGTGCCTGGAGAAGAGTTACTCCTGGAAACACCATATATTTT.

The chain combines TRBV25-1 with TRBJ1-1; D gene uncertain. Trimming removed 1 base at V and 1 base at J, with 10 bases between. Germline V gene sequence: CDR1 MGHDK, CDR2 SYGVNS. This CDR3 has 15 residues. This CDR3 is CASSESYGRNTEAFF. The CDR3 nucleotides read TGTGCCAGCAGTGAATCTTACGGAAGGAACACTGAAGCTTTCTTT.

This clone was seen once. V usage is TRBV27 and J usage is TRBJ1-2, with D perhaps matching TRBD1 (5 bases). The CDR3 has 12 residues. Germline V gene lookup returns CDR1 MNHEY and CDR2 SMNVEV (reference sequence). The V end lost 5 bases, the J end lost 7 bases, and 11 bases lay between the germline ends. The CDR3 loop reads CASSPFGGGYTF. CDR3 nucleotides: TGTGCCAGCAGTCCCTTCGGGGGTGGCTACACCTTC.

The chain is built from TRBV30 and TRBJ2-2, with unresolved D. The V end was cut by 0 bases, the J end by 4 bases, with 6 bases between. The CDR3 is 13 residues long. The germline V gene encodes CDR1 GTSNPN and CDR2 SVGIG (reference sequence). CDR3 DNA: TGTGCCTGGAGTGTGTCGAGCACCGGGGAGCTGTTTTTT. Translation: CAWSVSSTGELFF.

As concerns this clone: One end of the junction varies from germline; a read error may be responsible. The same CDR3 also results from other DNA sequences found in this sample. The chain has TRBV7-2 and TRBJ2-7; D gene uncertain. In germline, CDR1 is SGHTA, CDR2 FQGNSA. The CDR3 consists of 15 residues. The CDR3 DNA sequence: TGTGCCAGCAGCTTATCGGGCACTAATACCTACGAGCAGTACTTT. Protein sequence: CASSLSGTNTYEQYF.

The rearrangement joins TRBV29-1 to TRBJ2-7, with 9 bases aligning to TRBD1. The V gene end was trimmed by 3 bases and the J gene end by 2 bases; junction bases not matched to a gene: 14. The CDR3 extends over 17 amino acids. Germline V gives CDR1 SQVTM, CDR2 ANQGSEA. This chain's CDR3 is CSVEDRGRISGAYEQYF. The CDR3 nucleotides are TGCAGCGTTGAGGACAGGGGTAGGATTAGCGGAGCCTACGAGCAGTACTTC.

This clone was detected only a few times. Other DNA sequences in the same sample also yield this CDR3. The CDR3 is CASSQGNYGYTF. The CDR3 region has the DNA TGTGCCAGCAGCCAGGGAAACTATGGCTACACCTTC. The V call is TRBV4-2, the J call TRBJ1-2, with D unresolved. CDR1 is LGHNA, CDR2 YNFKEQ, per germline. This CDR3 has 12 amino acids. V was shortened by 3 bases and J by 2 bases, with 4 bases between the two germline ends.

J is TRBJ2-7 and V is TRBV5-1; the match to TRBD1 covers 8 bases. The CDR3 covers 18 residues. The V and J ends lost 2 bases and 3 bases, in that order; junction bases with no gene match: 16. CDR1 and CDR2 from the germline V gene are SGHRS and YFSETQ. CDR3 residues: CASSFLGTGTLSDYEQYF. CDR3 coding DNA: TGCGCCAGCAGCTTTCTTGGGACAGGAACATTATCCGACTACGAGCAGTACTTC.

This rearrangement joins TRBV5-5 to TRBJ2-7; D is possibly TRBD1 (5 bases). CDR3 length: 14 residues. Trimming removed 3 bases from V and 1 base from J, with 11 bases in between. Germline values: CDR1 SGHKS, CDR2 YYEKEE (reference sequence). CDR3 nucleotide sequence: TGTGCCAGCAGCTGGGTGACAGATTCCTACGAGCAGTACTTC. This translates into CASSWVTDSYEQYF.

This clone is a singleton in its sample. The rearrangement joins TRBV7-3 to TRBJ2-5; 12 bases match TRBD2. The J segment lost 11 bases and the V segment lost 5 bases, leaving 12 bases of the junction unmatched. CDR3 length: 15 residues. Germline V gene data show CDR1 as SGHTA and CDR2 as FQGTGA. The CDR3 sequence is CASSIRLAGVEEQYF. In DNA form, the CDR3 reads TGTGCCAGCAGCATTAGACTAGCGGGAGTTGAAGAGCAGTACTTC.

The V call is TRBV30, the J call TRBJ1-2, with D unclear. V dropped 2 bases and J dropped 8 bases, with 15 bases sitting between them. This CDR3 is 13 amino acids long. The germline gives CDR1 GTSNPN, CDR2 SVGIG (reference sequence). The CDR3 nucleotides read TGTGCCTGGAGTAAGAGGGCAATGGACGGCTACACCTTC. This gives the protein CAWSKRAMDGYTF. Full variable domain (outside the CDR3, taken from reference TRBV30 and TRBJ1-2): SQTIHQWPATLVQPVGSPLSLECTVEGTSNPNLYWYRQAAGRGLQLLFYSVGIGQISSEVPQNLSASRPQDRQFILSSKKLLLSDSGFYLCAWSKRAMDGYTFGSGTRLTVV.

V usage is TRBV7-2 and J usage is TRBJ2-3; 8 nucleotides line up with TRBD2. The germline V gene encodes CDR1 SGHTA and CDR2 FQGNSA. V shed 2 bases and J 2 bases; nucleotides not matched to a gene: 6. The CDR3 totals 16 residues. CDR3: CASSLNPGLVTDTQYF. The DNA of the CDR3 is TGTGCCAGCAGCTTAAATCCGGGACTAGTCACAGATACGCAGTATTTT.

This rearrangement joins TRBV28 to TRBJ2-2; D is unclear. This CDR3 is built from 14 residues. CDR1 and CDR2 from the germline V gene are MDHEN and SYDVKM. V was cut by 1 base and J by 6 bases, with 9 bases left in between. The chain's CDR3 is CASSLLPGSGELFF. The CDR3 DNA sequence: TGTGCCAGCAGTTTATTACCAGGCTCCGGGGAGCTGTTTTTT. The full variable domain, rest sourced from reference TRBV28 and TRBJ2-2, is DVKVTQSSRYLVKRTGEKVFLECVQDMDHENMFWYRQDPGLGLRLIYFSYDVKMKEKGDIPEGYSVSREKKERFSLILESASTNQTSMYLCASSLLPGSGELFFGEGSRLTVL.

The gene calls are TRBV5-8 and TRBJ2-1, with a weak D call TRBD2 (6 bases). The CDR3 totals 15 residues. With 0 bases removed from V and 2 bases from J, the gap between germline ends came to 9 bases. The germline V gene has CDR1 SGHTS and CDR2 YDEGEE. The chain's CDR3 is CASSLVAATYNEQFF. Here the CDR3 DNA reads TGTGCCAGCAGCTTGGTAGCGGCGACCTACAATGAGCAGTTCTTC.

The chain links TRBV29-1 to TRBJ2-7; D uncertain. The CDR3 extends over 13 amino acids. Germline assignment: CDR1 SQVTM and CDR2 ANQGSEA. V was pared by 3 bases and J by 5 bases, with 14 bases between. The DNA of the CDR3 is TGCAGCGTTGAGGCGTTCTTTTCCAACGAGCAGTACTTC. Residues: CSVEAFFSNEQYF.

This clone was observed once. The chain links TRBV11-2 to TRBJ2-7; D is possibly TRBD1 (7 bases). Germline V gives CDR1 SGHAT, CDR2 FQNNGV. The CDR3 sequence is 15 residues long. Trimming shortened V by 1 base and J by 4 bases, and 14 bases separated the two germline ends. The CDR3 region is CASSLAKAGGYEQYF. The CDR3 DNA follows: TGTGCCAGCAGCTTAGCCAAGGCAGGGGGGTACGAGCAGTACTTC.